A single sample gave rise to the 29 T cell receptor beta chains below, sequenced in a study of siplizumab effects on memory and regulatory T cells. Measured with immunoSEQ multiplex PCR; TCRdb has only the in-frame clones, and not every one. Of approximately 97,000 clones in the sample, about 93% are singletons; the top ten hold more than 0.95%. The sequenced sample consisted of CD4+ T cells sorted from blood. These receptors all stem from a human donor in good health.

This clone came up once. The chain links TRBV7-3 to TRBJ2-6; D unclear. The CDR3 sequence is 15 residues long. V lost 5 bases, J lost 1 base, and 9 bases lay in between. The germline CDR1 and CDR2 sequences are SGHTA and FQGTGA. Written as DNA, the CDR3 is TGTGCCAGCAGCCTACAGAGTTCTGGGGCCAACGTCCTGACTTTC. It is translated as CASSLQSSGANVLTF.

This chain uses TRBV18 with TRBJ1-1; no firm D call. The V and J ends lost 0 bases and 1 base respectively, with 12 bases between them. Germline V gene sequence: CDR1 KGHSH, CDR2 LQKENI. CDR3 size: 16 residues. The DNA of the CDR3 is TGTGCCAGCTCACCACCGAATATCGGCCCGAACACTGAAGCTTTCTTT. This codes for CASSPPNIGPNTEAFF.

The CDR3 loop reads CASSLLGGNTIYF. DNA of the CDR3: TGTGCCAGCAGCTTGTTAGGGGGAAACACCATATATTTT. The gene calls are TRBV11-2 and TRBJ1-3, with D unclear. V gave up 3 bases and J gave up 4 bases, with 7 bases separating them. This CDR3 has 13 amino acids. Germline-derived CDR1 and CDR2 are SGHAT and FQNNGV.

This clone was recorded only once. The V call is TRBV6-5, the J call TRBJ2-1; D call uncertain. Per the germline V gene, CDR1 is MNHEY and CDR2 is SVGAGI. This CDR3 is built from 15 residues. Trimming took 0 bases from V and 4 from J, leaving 10 bases between them. DNA of the CDR3: TGTGCCAGCAGTTACTCGGGCCGGCAATACAATGAGCAGTTCTTC. This sequence encodes CASSYSGRQYNEQFF.

V and J are TRBV11-3 and TRBJ1-2, with unresolved D. With 1 base removed from V and 3 bases from J, the gap between germline ends came to 9 bases. This CDR3 comprises 14 residues. The germline V gene encodes CDR1 SGHNT and CDR2 YENEEA. CDR3 sequence (DNA): TGTGCCAGCAGCTTAGTATCCGAAGACTATGGCTACACCTTC. Amino acids: CASSLVSEDYGYTF.

This chain uses TRBV27 with TRBJ2-3, with TRBD2 matching over 11 bases. V gave up 2 bases and J gave up 7 bases; unmatched junction bases: 11. The CDR3 runs 17 residues. Germline V gene sequence: CDR1 MNHEY, CDR2 SMNVEV (reference sequence). The CDR3 DNA reads as TGTGCCAGCAGTTTAAACCCTCCTAGCGGGAGGATGTATACGCAGTATTTT. This sequence encodes CASSLNPPSGRMYTQYF.

This clone came up once. The chain joins TRBV5-1 to TRBJ1-2, with D possibly being TRBD1 (5 bases). This CDR3 has 15 amino acids. Trimming cost V 7 bases and J 3 bases, with 19 bases left between them. The germline V gene has CDR1 SGHRS and CDR2 YFSETQ. DNA of the CDR3: TGCGCCAGCTCATCCGCAGAGGGGCCGTACTATGGCTACACCTTC. Protein: CASSSAEGPYYGYTF.

This chain uses TRBV5-1 with TRBJ2-7, with a weak D call TRBD1 (6 bases). With 4 bases removed from V and 2 bases from J, the gap between germline ends came to 10 bases. Germline CDR1 is SGHRS and CDR2 is YFSETQ. The CDR3 spans 13 residues. This CDR3 reads CASSKDRAYEQYF. CDR3 bases: TGCGCCAGCAGCAAGGACAGAGCCTACGAGCAGTACTTC.

The CDR3 protein is CASSLVLITGELFF. In DNA form, the CDR3 reads TGTGCCAGCAGCTTAGTACTTATCACCGGGGAGCTGTTTTTT. This sequence joins TRBV11-2 and TRBJ2-2; D is ambiguous. V was shortened by 1 base and J by 4 bases, with 7 bases between the two germline ends. Germline loops: CDR1 SGHAT, CDR2 FQNNGV. The CDR3 is 14 residues long.

The chain joins TRBV5-6 to TRBJ2-6; no definite D call. This CDR3 contains 15 residues. V dropped 2 bases and J dropped 3 bases, with 9 bases sitting between them. Looked up from germline, CDR1 is SGHDT and CDR2 is YYEEEE. CDR3 bases: TGTGCCAGCAGCTTCTTGTTGGTTGGGGCCAACGTCCTGACTTTC. It is translated as CASSFLLVGANVLTF.

The rearrangement joins TRBV28 to TRBJ1-5, with D tentatively TRBD1 (6 bases). Trimming cost V 5 bases and J 0 bases, with 14 bases left between them. In germline, CDR1 is MDHEN, CDR2 SYDVKM. The CDR3 runs 16 residues. CDR3 nucleotides: TGTGCCAGCAGTCCGCTGGGAGGGGGTAGCAATCAGCCCCAGCATTTT. It specifies CASSPLGGGSNQPQHF.

The chain combines TRBV18 with TRBJ1-2; 8 positions agree with TRBD1. Germline V gene lookup returns CDR1 KGHSH and CDR2 LQKENI. J gave up 5 bases and V 5 bases, and 7 bases lay outside the gene matches. This CDR3 is built from 14 residues. The CDR3 coding sequence is TGTGCCAGCTCAGACAATCAGGGGGCTTATGGCTACACCTTC. It encodes CASSDNQGAYGYTF.

J is TRBJ2-5 and V is TRBV7-2; 9 nucleotides line up with TRBD2. Trimming cost V 5 bases and J 5 bases; bases outside gene matches: 15. CDR1 SGHTA and CDR2 FQGNSA come from the germline V gene. CDR3 length equals 17 residues. CDR3 DNA: TGTGCCAGCAGCCGTAACGGGGGCGGGAGGGCCGGTGAGACCCAGTACTTC. Encoded protein: CASSRNGGGRAGETQYF. Combining the CDR3 with reference TRBV7-2 and TRBJ2-5 gives the whole variable domain GAGVSQSPSNKVTEKGKDVELRCDPISGHTALYWYRQSLGQGLEFLIYFQGNSAPDKSGLPSDRFSAERTGGSVSTLTIQRTQQEDSAVYLCASSRNGGGRAGETQYFGPGTRLLVL.

This clone was detected only once. The genes are TRBV7-8 and TRBJ1-5, with TRBD1 matching over 7 bases. J was trimmed by 1 base and V by 4 bases; bases with no gene match: 7. The CDR3 consists of 16 residues. CDR1 is SGHVS and CDR2 is FQNEAQ in the germline V gene. CDR3 nucleotide sequence: TGTGCCAGCAGCTCGGAGGGGACAGAGAGCAATCAGCCCCAGCATTTT. It codes for CASSSEGTESNQPQHF.

Turning to this clone: Compared with germline, one end of the junction differs, possibly owing to a read error. The chain couples TRBV29-1 to TRBJ2-2, with D tentatively TRBD1 or TRBD2 (6 bases each). CDR1 SQVTM and CDR2 ANQGSEA come from the germline V gene. The CDR3 extends over 14 amino acids. The CDR3 DNA reads TGCAGCGTTAAAGACAGGCGGGGCGCCGGGGAGCTGTTTTTT. It specifies CSVKDRRGAGELFF.

The CDR3 DNA reads as TGTGCCAGCAGCCCGCGACTAGCGGCGAACACCGGGGAGCTGTTTTTT. Its protein product is CASSPRLAANTGELFF. The chain couples TRBV7-7 to TRBJ2-2; 9 bases align to TRBD2. After removal of 5 bases from V and 0 bases from J, the junction contained 4 bases not matched to a gene. The CDR3 loop spans 16 amino acids. CDR1 is SSHAT, CDR2 FNYEAQ, per germline (reference sequence).

V and J are TRBV6-5 and TRBJ1-1, with 7 nucleotides matching TRBD1. J gave up 1 base and V 6 bases, and 8 bases lay outside the gene matches. The CDR3 sequence is 15 residues long. Germline CDR1 reads MNHEY; CDR2 reads SVGAGI. Here the CDR3 reads CASSSWDSRNTEAFF. The CDR3 bases are TGTGCCAGCAGCTCCTGGGACAGTAGGAACACTGAAGCTTTCTTT.

This chain links TRBV30 with TRBJ1-6, with 10 nucleotides matching TRBD1. This CDR3 comprises 13 residues. With 4 bases clipped from V and 10 bases from J, the junction kept 4 bases outside the gene matches. Germline CDR1 is GTSNPN and CDR2 is SVGIG (reference sequence). The CDR3 sequence is CAWTGTGASPLHF. CDR3 nucleotide sequence: TGTGCCTGGACCGGGACAGGGGCATCACCCCTCCACTTT.

This sequence joins TRBV27 and TRBJ1-2; D remains ambiguous. Germline V gene sequence: CDR1 MNHEY, CDR2 SMNVEV (reference sequence). The CDR3 consists of 15 residues. The V and J ends lost 5 bases and 3 bases respectively, with 16 bases between them. The CDR3 loop reads CASSMRVMEDYGYTF. Here the CDR3 DNA reads TGTGCCAGCAGTATGAGAGTTATGGAGGACTATGGCTACACCTTC.

This clone showed up just once. V gene TRBV6-6 combines with J gene TRBJ2-7, with 7 bases that match TRBD1. The CDR3 is made up of 14 amino acids. Germline-derived CDR1 and CDR2 are MNHNY and SVGAGI (reference sequence). With V trimmed by 6 bases and J by 3 bases, 8 bases remained unmatched. Written as DNA, the CDR3 is TGTGCCAGCAGCCAATCGGGACAGAACTACGAGCAGTACTTC. The encoded protein is CASSQSGQNYEQYF.

CDR3 amino acids: CASRSPGVHYGYTF. CDR3 bases: TGTGCCAGCAGATCCCCTGGCGTCCACTATGGCTACACCTTC. The gene calls are TRBV28 and TRBJ1-2; D is unresolved. Germline V gives CDR1 MDHEN, CDR2 SYDVKM. Trimming removed 6 bases from V and 3 bases from J, with 14 bases in between. CDR3 length equals 14 residues.

The V gene is TRBV10-1, the J gene TRBJ1-1; weak D call: TRBD1 (5 bases). Germline loops: CDR1 WNHNN, CDR2 SYGVQD (reference sequence). This CDR3 region has 12 residues. Trimming cost V 5 bases and J 10 bases, with 14 bases left between them. The CDR3 DNA follows: TGCGCCAGCAGTAAACCGGGAGGGGCAGCTTTCTTT. Its protein product is CASSKPGGAAFF.

The V gene is TRBV29-1, the J gene TRBJ2-3; perhaps TRBD2 as D (5 bases). CDR1 and CDR2 from the germline V gene are SQVTM and ANQGSEA. The V end was cut by 3 bases, the J end by 5 bases, with 27 bases between. The CDR3 spans 18 residues. CDR3: CSVDRAGGVRAPRDTQYF. The CDR3 DNA sequence: TGCAGCGTTGATCGCGCGGGTGGGGTTAGAGCCCCACGAGATACGCAGTATTTT.

V and J are TRBV7-8 and TRBJ2-7; unclear D gene. This CDR3 has 15 residues. The V end lost 1 base, the J end lost 3 bases, and 13 bases lay between the germline ends. Germline loops: CDR1 SGHVS, CDR2 FQNEAQ. The CDR3 loop is CASSLGLASNYEQYF. CDR3 DNA: TGTGCCAGCAGCTTAGGGTTAGCCTCCAACTACGAGCAGTACTTC.

This rearrangement joins TRBV5-1 to TRBJ2-7; no clear D gene. Germline V gene sequence: CDR1 SGHRS, CDR2 YFSETQ. The CDR3 spans 11 residues. V was shortened by 3 bases and J by 9 bases, with 10 bases between the two germline ends. The CDR3 DNA reads TGCGCCAGCAGCTCCCTTTATAGGCAGTACTTC. Residues: CASSSLYRQYF.

V gene TRBV28 combines with J gene TRBJ1-1, with D unclear. CDR1 and CDR2 from the germline V gene are MDHEN and SYDVKM. CDR3 size: 12 residues. V was cut by 6 bases and J by 7 bases, with 12 bases left in between. The CDR3 is CASRQKGLEAFF. CDR3 DNA sequence: TGTGCCAGCAGGCAGAAGGGTCTTGAAGCTTTCTTT. Using reference TRBV28 and TRBJ1-1 for the parts outside the CDR3, the full variable domain is DVKVTQSSRYLVKRTGEKVFLECVQDMDHENMFWYRQDPGLGLRLIYFSYDVKMKEKGDIPEGYSVSREKKERFSLILESASTNQTSMYLCASRQKGLEAFFGQGTRLTVV.

This clone was observed once. The V call is TRBV5-4, the J call TRBJ2-3, with 8 nucleotides matching TRBD1. Unmatched junction bases numbered 7, after V lost 5 bases and J lost 2 bases. This CDR3 region has 15 residues. Germline CDR1 SGHNT, CDR2 YYREEE (reference sequence). The CDR3 sequence is CASRYDRGTTDTQYF. The CDR3 nucleotides are TGTGCCAGCAGATATGACAGGGGCACCACAGATACGCAGTATTTT. The full variable domain, rest sourced from reference TRBV5-4 and TRBJ2-3, is ETGVTQSPTHLIKTRGQQVTLRCSSQSGHNTVSWYQQALGQGPQFIFQYYREEENGRGNFPPRFSGLQFPNYSSELNVNALELDDSALYLCASRYDRGTTDTQYFGPGTRLTVL.

DNA for the CDR3: TGTGCCATCCTGGGGCGGGAGGTCCCCGGAGGGGAGCTGTTTTTT. It translates to CAILGREVPGGELFF. The chain has TRBV28 and TRBJ2-2; 8 bases match TRBD2. V dropped 10 bases and J dropped 8; count of bases not matched to a gene: 15. The CDR3 is made up of 15 amino acids. Germline lookup yields CDR1 MDHEN and CDR2 SYDVKM.

The chain carries TRBV6-5 and TRBJ1-1; perhaps TRBD1 as D (6 bases). CDR3 size: 11 residues. V gave up 4 bases and J gave up 11 bases, with 11 bases separating them. Looked up from germline, CDR1 is MNHEY and CDR2 is SVGAGI. In nucleotides, the CDR3 is TGTGCCAGCAGTTCTCAGGGGACGGCTTTCTTT. Amino acid sequence: CASSSQGTAFF.